These 23 T cell receptor beta chains originate from one sample sequenced in a study of cytomegalovirus exposure and HLA in healthy donors. PCR used 60 Vbeta primers and 13 Jbeta primers. Here immunoSEQ multiplex PCR was the method, and the copy in TCRdb shows in-frame clones only, minus some. The table shows 150,000 to 200,000 clones, with 86% occurring only once. Input material: PBMCs. Every receptor here comes from a woman aged 18-29 years in good health and CMV-seronegative.

For the CDR3, the DNA is TGTGCCAGTAGTAATACAGGGCTGCTATTCCTAGCCAAAAACATTCAGTACTTC. This codes for CASSNTGLLFLAKNIQYF. The chain joins TRBV19 to TRBJ2-4; D might be TRBD1 (6 bases). Trimming took 4 bases from V and 0 from J, leaving 19 bases between them. The CDR3 covers 18 residues. In germline, CDR1 is LNHDA, CDR2 SQIVND (reference sequence).

The V call is TRBV28, the J call TRBJ2-7, with 10 bases aligning to TRBD1. Germline V lookup: CDR1 MDHEN, CDR2 SYDVKM. The CDR3 totals 16 residues. V was pared by 7 bases and J by 4 bases, with 13 bases of the junction left unmatched. The CDR3 sequence: CASTVGRRDRGYEQYF. The CDR3 nucleotides read TGTGCCAGCACGGTGGGTCGCCGGGACAGGGGATACGAGCAGTACTTC.

This clone came up a few times. The rearrangement uses TRBV7-2 and TRBJ1-1; 7 bases are shared with TRBD1. V was pared by 5 bases and J by 3 bases, with 6 bases of the junction left unmatched. This CDR3 spans 14 amino acids. CDR1 and CDR2 (germline): SGHTA, FQGNSA. CDR3 amino acids: CASSPTGFDTEAFF. Here the CDR3 DNA reads TGTGCCAGCAGCCCGACAGGGTTTGACACTGAAGCTTTCTTT.

The chain carries TRBV15 and TRBJ2-7; a possible D gene is TRBD1 (6 bases). Germline V lookup: CDR1 LNHNV, CDR2 YYDKDF (reference sequence). V shed 4 bases and J shed 4 bases, with 17 bases lying between them. The CDR3 covers 15 residues. The CDR3 DNA follows: TGTGCCACCAGCAAGAGTTCGGTACAGGGTTACGAGCAGTACTTC. It is translated as CATSKSSVQGYEQYF.

The rearrangement uses TRBV19 and TRBJ1-5, with D perhaps matching TRBD1 (5 bases). V lost 10 bases and J 3 bases, leaving 19 bases between the germline ends. CDR3 length: 15 amino acids. Germline CDR1 and CDR2: LNHDA and SQIVND (reference sequence). The CDR3 coding sequence is TGTGCCACCCAAACCGACGGGGGGTACAATCAGCCCCAGCATTTT. Protein product: CATQTDGGYNQPQHF.

The chain links TRBV4-1 to TRBJ1-2; 9 nucleotides agree with TRBD1. The V gene end was trimmed by 1 base and the J gene end by 0 bases; junction bases not matched to a gene: 15. Germline V CDR1 and CDR2: MGHRA, YSYEKL. The CDR3 sequence is 20 residues long. Here the CDR3 DNA reads TGCGCCAGCAGCCAAGGTATTCGGAGGGACAGGGAGACTTCTAACTATGGCTACACCTTC. This codes for CASSQGIRRDRETSNYGYTF.

This chain connects TRBV6-1 to TRBJ1-5; 7 bases match TRBD1. The CDR3 runs to 15 residues. V lost 4 bases to trimming and J lost 2 bases; unmatched junction nucleotides: 5. CDR1 and CDR2 from the germline V gene are MNHNS and SASEGT. CDR3 nucleotides: TGTGCCAGCAGTGCTTCCGGGACAGGCAATCAGCCCCAGCATTTT. Protein: CASSASGTGNQPQHF.

This clone was detected only a few times. The V gene is TRBV5-6, the J gene TRBJ2-7; 9 positions match TRBD1. Trimming at V came to 2 bases and at J to 3 bases, leaving 6 bases not matched to a gene. Germline V gives CDR1 SGHDT, CDR2 YYEEEE. The CDR3 sequence is 15 residues long. CDR3 sequence: CASSFSGTGNYEQYF. The CDR3, as DNA: TGTGCCAGCAGCTTTTCCGGGACAGGGAACTACGAGCAGTACTTC. Looking up the rest from reference TRBV5-6 and TRBJ2-7 gives the full variable domain: DAGVTQSPTHLIKTRGQQVTLRCSPKSGHDTVSWYQQALGQGPQFIFQYYEEEERQRGNFPDRFSGHQFPNYSSELNVNALLLGDSALYLCASSFSGTGNYEQYFGPGTRLTVT.

The V call is TRBV25-1, the J call TRBJ2-7; a possible D gene is TRBD2 (5 bases). Germline V CDR1 and CDR2: MGHDK, SYGVNS. V shed 2 bases and J shed 6 bases, with 11 bases lying between them. The length of the CDR3 is 13 residues. DNA of the CDR3: TGTGCCAGCAGTGAACCGGGATCTGCCGAGCAGTACTTC. The encoded protein is CASSEPGSAEQYF.

V is TRBV4-1 and J is TRBJ2-5; D might be TRBD2 (5 bases). Germline CDR1 and CDR2: MGHRA and YSYEKL. CDR3 size: 14 residues. The ends were cut back, 1 base at V and 9 bases at J, with 15 bases in the middle. The CDR3 region is CASSQVVRASPQYF. The CDR3 DNA is TGCGCCAGCAGCCAAGTAGTTAGGGCTAGCCCCCAGTACTTC.

CDR3 DNA sequence: TGTGCCATCGGACGGCGGTTGAGGAGGGAAACCGGGGAGCTGTTTTTT. Translated, it gives CAIGRRLRRETGELFF. The J gene is TRBJ2-2, the V gene TRBV7-3, with D maybe TRBD2 (6 bases). Germline CDR1 reads SGHTA; CDR2 reads FQGTGA. Trimming pared 10 bases from V and 5 bases from J, leaving 23 bases between. The CDR3 runs to 16 residues.

The chain employs TRBV28 and TRBJ1-5, with no clear D. The V end was cut by 10 bases, the J end by 4 bases, with 8 bases between. Germline V lookup: CDR1 MDHEN, CDR2 SYDVKM. The CDR3 contains 11 residues. The DNA of the CDR3 is TGTGCCACGAGGTCGAATCAGCCCCAGCATTTT. Protein: CATRSNQPQHF.

The genes are TRBV2 and TRBJ2-5; possibly TRBD1 for D (5 bases). V was cut by 2 bases and J by 4 bases, with 14 bases left in between. The CDR3 covers 15 residues. Germline V CDR1 and CDR2: SNHLY, FYNNEI. The CDR3 coding sequence is TGTGCCAGCAGTGAAAGGGCGGTTAGGGGAGAGACCCAGTACTTC. This sequence encodes CASSERAVRGETQYF.

The chain uses TRBV7-2 and TRBJ1-2; weak D call: TRBD1 (6 bases). This CDR3 comprises 14 residues. CDR1 is SGHTA, CDR2 FQGNSA, per germline. V was cut by 1 base and J by 5 bases, with 11 bases left in between. CDR3 region: CASSLGQAFYGYTF. CDR3 DNA: TGTGCCAGCAGCTTAGGACAGGCCTTTTATGGCTACACCTTC. Supplemented by reference TRBV7-2 and TRBJ1-2, the full variable domain reads GAGVSQSPSNKVTEKGKDVELRCDPISGHTALYWYRQSLGQGLEFLIYFQGNSAPDKSGLPSDRFSAERTGGSVSTLTIQRTQQEDSAVYLCASSLGQAFYGYTFGSGTRLTVV.

The gene calls are TRBV18 and TRBJ1-2; 8 bases agree with TRBD1. J lost 4 bases, V lost 5 bases, and 12 bases had no gene match. This CDR3 has 16 residues. Per germline, CDR1 KGHSH and CDR2 LQKENI. The CDR3, as DNA: TGTGCCAGCTCAGTAATTGACAGGGGACCATTCTATGGCTACACCTTC. Translation: CASSVIDRGPFYGYTF.

The chain joins TRBV4-1 to TRBJ1-3; the D is unclear. Germline V gene data show CDR1 as MGHRA and CDR2 as YSYEKL. V dropped 3 bases and J dropped 0 bases, with 9 bases sitting between them. CDR3 size: 15 residues. The CDR3, as DNA: TGCGCCAGCAGCCAGATACAGCTCTCTGGAAACACCATATATTTT. Protein product: CASSQIQLSGNTIYF.

The gene calls are TRBV2 and TRBJ1-4, with D hard to call. Per the germline V gene, CDR1 is SNHLY and CDR2 is FYNNEI. V was pared by 0 bases and J by 8 bases, with 13 bases between. The CDR3 is made up of 15 amino acids. CDR3 in DNA: TGTGCCAGCAGTGAAGCTGGCAGGATAAGGGAAAAACTGTTTTTT. Its translation: CASSEAGRIREKLFF.

Concerning this clone: Different DNA sequences within this sample yield the same CDR3. V is TRBV28 and J is TRBJ1-2, with D possibly matching TRBD1 (5 bases). Germline loops: CDR1 MDHEN, CDR2 SYDVKM. The CDR3 spans 13 residues. V was trimmed by 3 bases and J by 3 bases, leaving 8 bases between them. CDR3 DNA: TGTGCCAGCAGTTTGGGGGGGGACTATGGCTACACCTTC. It codes for CASSLGGDYGYTF.

The chain couples TRBV6-6 to TRBJ1-3; no clear D. The ends were cut back, 7 bases at V and 3 bases at J, with 10 bases in the middle. This CDR3 spans 13 amino acids. The germline V gene encodes CDR1 MNHNY and CDR2 SVGAGI (reference sequence). The DNA of the CDR3 is TGTGCCAGCAAAAAGGAGGGTGGAAACACCATATATTTT. It translates to CASKKEGGNTIYF.

This clone was recorded only once. CDR3: CASSDRGYIHSPLHF. The CDR3 region has the DNA TGTGCCAGCAGCGACAGGGGTTATATTCATTCACCCCTCCACTTT. This chain connects TRBV6-5 to TRBJ1-6; 8 nucleotides line up with TRBD1. V trimming: 6 bases; J trimming: 8 bases; junction bases outside the gene matches: 9. Germline CDR1 is MNHEY and CDR2 is SVGAGI. This CDR3 has 15 residues.

The V gene is TRBV29-1, the J gene TRBJ2-1, with a weak D call TRBD2 (6 bases). CDR3 size: 13 residues. Germline V CDR1 and CDR2: SQVTM, ANQGSEA. V lost 2 bases to trimming and J lost 6 bases, with 11 bases between them. As DNA, the CDR3 is TGCAGCGTTGAATTTACTAGCTTCAATGAGCAGTTCTTC. Translated: CSVEFTSFNEQFF.

In nucleotides, the CDR3 is TGTGCCAGCAAATTGGGCTCTAACTATGGCTACACCTTC. Its protein product is CASKLGSNYGYTF. V usage is TRBV27 and J usage is TRBJ1-2, with D uncertain. The V end lost 7 bases, the J end lost 0 bases, and 9 bases lay between the germline ends. The CDR3 covers 13 residues. Germline CDR1 reads MNHEY; CDR2 reads SMNVEV (reference sequence).

This sequence joins TRBV7-9 and TRBJ1-2, with TRBD1 matching over 10 bases. The germline V gene encodes CDR1 SEHNR and CDR2 FQNEAQ (reference sequence). Unmatched junction bases numbered 6, after V lost 3 bases and J lost 8 bases. The CDR3 extends over 14 amino acids. This chain's CDR3 is CASSFGGQGYGYTF. CDR3 DNA sequence: TGTGCCAGCAGCTTCGGGGGACAGGGGTACGGCTACACCTTC.